This TCR beta chain is drawn from a study of T cell repertoires in cytomegalovirus infection (dated by TCRdb to between 2018 and 2021). As for the study more broadly: The HLA type of each donor mattered for the analysis, because public TCR beta signatures pointed to carriage of CMV infection along with the matching HLA type.

Findings and caveats that apply to the study as a whole: Cumulative frequency of public TCR beta family members discriminated carriers of CMV infection plus the relevant HLA type in this cohort and an independent 352-donor cohort. In the ex vivo response, HLA-C-restricted CMV-specific TCR beta clonotypes were dominant, and in two of eight donors the single most frequent clonotype came from this HLA-C-restricted group.

In its sample, this clonotype was seen many times. The target of this receptor is not known. The record has no base qualities; no much larger clone is one base away. The CDR3 runs 16 amino acids, cysteine and phenylalanine included. Kept here is only the CDR3 DNA, which spans 48 bases and is read in frame from base 1. The germline V gene (reference sequence) specifies MNHNY as CDR1 and SVGAGI as CDR2. Ends trimmed: V by 6 bases, J by 10 bases; bases unmatched to a gene: 11. The sequencing machine was an Illumina HiSeq 1500. The public sequencing data were trimmed at Q25 with fastp and processed into clonotypes with MiXCR by TCRdb, which kept only in-frame beta chains. Identical CDR3 protein sequences are pooled into one entry, listed with their most common genes and DNA. This sample is represented by fewer than 350,000 distinct CDR3 sequences; 15% to 20% of them were singletons. The top ten clones comprise more than 10% of the sample.

The V gene is TRBV6-6 and the J gene is TRBJ1-6; 11 junctional bases match TRBD1. The origin of this receptor is a human donor in good health (CMV status not recorded). Some clones in this sample may be carry-over from other donors' samples. Sequencing was carried out using PBMCs. Here the CDR3 is given as CASRISLGTGGSPLHF. The sequenced DNA: TGTGCCAGCAGAATTTCTCTTGGGACAGGGGGATCACCCCTCCACTTT.